This T cell receptor beta chain was captured by sequencing in a study of read filtering for tumor transcriptome and immune sequencing (dated by TCRdb to the early 2020s). Notes on the research overall: The cohort had around 16 male and 15 or so female patients with a mean age of around 66 years, ranging from 47 to 80. By revised international staging, eight or nine patients were R-ISS I, some 16 were R-ISS II and over five were R-ISS III. Whole-transcriptome libraries were prepared with the TruSeq RNA Access Library Prep Kit after DNase treatment. Per sample, about 4 to 10.27 million TCR-region mapped reads were obtained with IR-seq, compared with only about 85 to 1,400 with RNA-seq. Using the same bone marrow samples, the study ran both targeted immune repertoire sequencing and bulk whole-transcriptome sequencing and then compared the TCR repertoires from each method. One main goal was a read-filtering strategy for immune repertoire data, in particular deciding whether clonotypes backed by only one read should be removed. Paper-wide results and their limitations: The sorted CD138-negative fraction was not purified T cells but a mixed bone marrow immune population. Single-read clonotypes made up about 80% of clonotypes but only 3.5% to 4.5% of total reads in IR-seq, compared with around 70% of clonotypes and roughly 45% of reads in RNA-seq. The correlation between IR-seq and RNA-seq shared clonotype proportions was increased by removal of single-read clonotypes. Compared with RNA-seq, IR-seq captured clonotypes at much higher depth and more reliably, and a smaller IR-seq throughput was enough to identify most shared clonotypes.

The CDR3 spans 16 residues, from the cysteine through the phenylalanine. The CDR3 DNA has 48 bases and is translated from base 1. V has 3 bases trimmed and J has 1 base trimmed; junction bases matching no gene number 5. Via the germline V gene, CDR1 is MRHNA and CDR2 SNTAGT. Bone marrow was sampled from every patient at the time of active disease. Isolation of bone marrow mononuclear cells was performed by Ficoll-Hypaque density gradient centrifugation. Myeloma plasma cells were removed and CD138-negative cells were collected by negative selection after labeling with CD138 magnetic microbeads on a MACS separator. Flow cytometry with CD138 antibodies on an Attune NxT was used to check how pure the isolated cells were. Total RNA was extracted using TRIzol reagent and was quantified on a NanoDrop spectrophotometer. For each patient, paired RNA-seq and IR-seq were run on the CD138-negative bone marrow sample from that patient.

Comment on this clonotype: Its antigen is currently not known. No base qualities exist here, and no much larger clone lies one base off it.

The Immunoverse kit was used to build TCR libraries from about 400 ng RNA, with molecular barcoded adaptors covering alpha/delta and beta/gamma chains. TCR library preparation used the same RNA that went into transcriptome sequencing. Sequencing of the TCR libraries was done on an Illumina HiSeq 4000 with 2 x 150 cycles. The authors' analysis ran thus. TCR reads were aligned to human V, D, J and C references and assembled into CDR3 clonotypes with MiXCR, including quality filtering and error correction. Clonotype counts and gene usage diversity were analyzed with the tcR package in R. Raw mapping reads were checked after the RNA-seq reads had been mapped by STAR aligner version 2.5.3a onto the human GRCh37 genome. To test how sequencing depth affects detected clonotypes, IR-seq fastq files were randomly downsampled with Seqtk 1.3. The raw public reads went through TCRdb reprocessing: fastp at Q25, MiXCR clone calling, in-frame beta chains kept. Entries are consolidated by CDR3 protein sequence, retaining the most common genes and DNA. The V and J calls here are based on TCRdb, not the publication. A total of approximately 45,000 distinct CDR3 sequences appear in this sample, less than 20% of them only once. Around two fifths of the sample is held by the ten biggest clonotypes.

The rearranged segments are TRBV6-4 and TRBJ2-3; 9 middle bases align to TRBD2. Sequences were obtained from a population of CD138-negative cells sorted from bone marrow. Interpreted using the paper, the cell subset or site label stands for: bone marrow mononuclear cells depleted of CD138+ plasma/myeloma cells by negative magnetic selection. This clonotype was obtained from a donor at least 40 years old with multiple myeloma. The CDR3 loop reads CASSEVAGEGTDTQYF. The DNA is TGTGCCAGCAGTGAGGTAGCGGGAGAAGGCACAGATACGCAGTATTTT.